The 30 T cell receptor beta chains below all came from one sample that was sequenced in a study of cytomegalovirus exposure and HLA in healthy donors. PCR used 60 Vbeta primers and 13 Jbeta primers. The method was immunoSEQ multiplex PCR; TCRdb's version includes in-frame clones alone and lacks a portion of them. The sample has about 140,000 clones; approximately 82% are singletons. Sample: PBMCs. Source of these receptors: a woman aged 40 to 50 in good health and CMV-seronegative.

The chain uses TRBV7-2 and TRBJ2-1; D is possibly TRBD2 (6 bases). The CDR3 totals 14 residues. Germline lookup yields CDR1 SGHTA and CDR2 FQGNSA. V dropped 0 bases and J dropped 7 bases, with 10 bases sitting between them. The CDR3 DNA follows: TGTGCCAGCAGCTTAGCAGTGGCGGGAAATGAGCAGTTCTTC. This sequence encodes CASSLAVAGNEQFF.

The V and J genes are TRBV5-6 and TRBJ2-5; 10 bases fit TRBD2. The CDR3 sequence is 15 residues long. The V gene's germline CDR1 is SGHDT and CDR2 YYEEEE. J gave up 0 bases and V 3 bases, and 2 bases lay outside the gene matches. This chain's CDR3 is CASSSLAGDQETQYF. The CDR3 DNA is TGTGCCAGCAGCTCGCTAGCGGGAGACCAAGAGACCCAGTACTTC. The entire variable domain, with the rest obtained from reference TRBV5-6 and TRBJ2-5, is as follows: DAGVTQSPTHLIKTRGQQVTLRCSPKSGHDTVSWYQQALGQGPQFIFQYYEEEERQRGNFPDRFSGHQFPNYSSELNVNALLLGDSALYLCASSSLAGDQETQYFGPGTRLLVL.

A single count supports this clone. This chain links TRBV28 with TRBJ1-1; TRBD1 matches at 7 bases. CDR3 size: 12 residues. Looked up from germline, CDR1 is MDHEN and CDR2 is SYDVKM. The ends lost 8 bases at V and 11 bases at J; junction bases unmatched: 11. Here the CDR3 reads CASLEGQGVAFF. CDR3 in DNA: TGTGCCAGCCTGGAGGGTCAGGGGGTGGCTTTCTTT.

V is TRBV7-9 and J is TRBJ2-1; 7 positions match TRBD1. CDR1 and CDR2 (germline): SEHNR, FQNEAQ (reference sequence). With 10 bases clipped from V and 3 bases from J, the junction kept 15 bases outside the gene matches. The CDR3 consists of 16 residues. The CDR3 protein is CATTQSLHRGYNEQFF. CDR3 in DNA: TGTGCCACCACCCAGTCCTTGCACAGGGGCTACAATGAGCAGTTCTTC.

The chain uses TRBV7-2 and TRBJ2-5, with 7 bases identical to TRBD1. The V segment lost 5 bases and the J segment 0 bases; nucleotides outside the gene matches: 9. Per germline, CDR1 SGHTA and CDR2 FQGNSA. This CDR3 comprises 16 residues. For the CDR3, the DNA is TGTGCCAGCAGCCCCCGGACAGGTCTGTACCAAGAGACCCAGTACTTC. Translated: CASSPRTGLYQETQYF.

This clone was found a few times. The CDR3 reads CASSPRQGKDYGYTF. CDR3 DNA: TGTGCCAGCAGCCCCCGACAGGGAAAGGACTATGGCTACACCTTC. The rearrangement links TRBV7-9 to TRBJ1-2; the match to TRBD1 covers 7 bases. V was clipped by 5 bases and J by 3 bases; unmatched bases: 9. Germline V gives CDR1 SEHNR, CDR2 FQNEAQ (reference sequence). The CDR3 length is 15 residues.

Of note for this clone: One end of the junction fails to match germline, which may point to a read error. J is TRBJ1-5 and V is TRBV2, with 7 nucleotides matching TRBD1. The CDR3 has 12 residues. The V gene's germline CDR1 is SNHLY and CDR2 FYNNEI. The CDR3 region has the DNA TGTGCCAGCAGGGGAACCGGGACAGCACCAGTATTT. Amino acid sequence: CASRGTGTAPVF.

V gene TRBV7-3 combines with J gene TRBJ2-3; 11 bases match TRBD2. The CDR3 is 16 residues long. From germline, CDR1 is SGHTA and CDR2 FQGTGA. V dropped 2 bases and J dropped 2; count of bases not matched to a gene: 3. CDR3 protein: CASSLGLAGHTDTQYF. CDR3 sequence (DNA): TGTGCCAGCAGCTTAGGACTAGCGGGCCACACAGATACGCAGTATTTT.

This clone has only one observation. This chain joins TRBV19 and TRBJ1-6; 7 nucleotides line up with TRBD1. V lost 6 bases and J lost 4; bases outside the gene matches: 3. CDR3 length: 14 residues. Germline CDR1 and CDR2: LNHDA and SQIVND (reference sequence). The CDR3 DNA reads TGTGCCAGTAGCCCGACAGGGTATAATTCACCCCTCCACTTT. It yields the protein CASSPTGYNSPLHF.

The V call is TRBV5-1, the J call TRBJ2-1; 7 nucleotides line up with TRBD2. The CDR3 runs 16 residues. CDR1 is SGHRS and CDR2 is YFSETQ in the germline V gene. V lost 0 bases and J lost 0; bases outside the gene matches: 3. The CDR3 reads CASSLGLAVSYNEQFF. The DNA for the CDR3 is TGCGCCAGCAGCTTGGGGCTAGCGGTCTCCTACAATGAGCAGTTCTTC.

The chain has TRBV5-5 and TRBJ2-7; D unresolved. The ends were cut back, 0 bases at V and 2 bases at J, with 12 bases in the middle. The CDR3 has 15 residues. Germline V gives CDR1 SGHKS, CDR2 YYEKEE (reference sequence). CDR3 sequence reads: CASSLEYTATYEQYF. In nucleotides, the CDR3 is TGTGCCAGCAGCTTGGAGTACACCGCCACCTACGAGCAGTACTTC. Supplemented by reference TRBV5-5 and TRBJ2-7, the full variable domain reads DAGVTQSPTHLIKTRGQQVTLRCSPISGHKSVSWYQQVLGQGPQFIFQYYEKEERGRGNFPDRFSARQFPNYSSELNVNALLLGDSALYLCASSLEYTATYEQYFGPGTRLTVT.

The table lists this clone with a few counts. The CDR3 here is CASSPQRGAGYGYTF. CDR3 bases: TGTGCCAGCAGTCCCCAGCGGGGCGCGGGCTATGGCTACACCTTC. The chain links TRBV28 to TRBJ1-2, with a tentative D call TRBD1 (5 bases). Trimming took off 5 bases at V and 4 bases at J, with 17 bases between the two ends. This CDR3 contains 15 residues. CDR1 is MDHEN and CDR2 is SYDVKM in the germline V gene.

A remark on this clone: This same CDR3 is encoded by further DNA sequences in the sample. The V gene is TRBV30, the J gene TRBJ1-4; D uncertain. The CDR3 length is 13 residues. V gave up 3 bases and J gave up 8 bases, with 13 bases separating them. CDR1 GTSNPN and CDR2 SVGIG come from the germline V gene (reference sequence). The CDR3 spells CAWSVESGEKLFF. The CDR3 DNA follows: TGTGCCTGGAGCGTAGAGTCGGGGGAAAAACTGTTTTTT.

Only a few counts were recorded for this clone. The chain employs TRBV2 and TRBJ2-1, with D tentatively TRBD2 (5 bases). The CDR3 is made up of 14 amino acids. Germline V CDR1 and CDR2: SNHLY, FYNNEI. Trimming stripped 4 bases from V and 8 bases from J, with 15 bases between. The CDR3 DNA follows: TGTGCCAGCAGTGGGAGCGGCTCCGGGGATGAGCAGTTCTTC. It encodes CASSGSGSGDEQFF. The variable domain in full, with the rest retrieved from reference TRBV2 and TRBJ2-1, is EPEVTQTPSHQVTQMGQEVILRCVPISNHLYFYWYRQILGQKVEFLVSFYNNEISEKSEIFDDQFSVERPDGSNFTLKIRSTKLEDSAMYFCASSGSGSGDEQFFGPGTRLTVL.

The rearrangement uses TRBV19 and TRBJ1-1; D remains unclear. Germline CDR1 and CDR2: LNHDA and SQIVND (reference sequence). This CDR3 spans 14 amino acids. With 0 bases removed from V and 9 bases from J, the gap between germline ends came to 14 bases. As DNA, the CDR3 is TGTGCCAGTAGTATAGATATTCGCTTAACTAAAGCTTTCTTT. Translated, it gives CASSIDIRLTKAFF.

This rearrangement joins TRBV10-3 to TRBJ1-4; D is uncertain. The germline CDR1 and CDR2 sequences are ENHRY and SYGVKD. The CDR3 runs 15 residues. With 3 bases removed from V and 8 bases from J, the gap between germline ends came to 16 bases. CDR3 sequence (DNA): TGTGCCATCAGTGACCCTGACCCAGGAGGGGAAAAACTGTTTTTT. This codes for CAISDPDPGGEKLFF.

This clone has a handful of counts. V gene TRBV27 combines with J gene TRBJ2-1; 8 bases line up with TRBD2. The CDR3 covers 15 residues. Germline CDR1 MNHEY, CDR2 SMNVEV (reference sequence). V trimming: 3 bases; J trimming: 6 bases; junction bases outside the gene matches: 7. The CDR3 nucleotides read TGTGCCAGCAGTTTTGGGACTAGAGTTTTCAATGAGCAGTTCTTC. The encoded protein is CASSFGTRVFNEQFF.

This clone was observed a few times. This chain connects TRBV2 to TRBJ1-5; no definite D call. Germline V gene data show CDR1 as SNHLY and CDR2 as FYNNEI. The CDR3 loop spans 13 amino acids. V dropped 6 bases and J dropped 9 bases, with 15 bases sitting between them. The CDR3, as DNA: TGTGCCAGCAGGGCTAATACGGGATCGCCCCAGCATTTT. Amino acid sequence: CASRANTGSPQHF. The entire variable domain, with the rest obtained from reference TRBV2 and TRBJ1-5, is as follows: EPEVTQTPSHQVTQMGQEVILRCVPISNHLYFYWYRQILGQKVEFLVSFYNNEISEKSEIFDDQFSVERPDGSNFTLKIRSTKLEDSAMYFCASRANTGSPQHFGDGTRLSIL.

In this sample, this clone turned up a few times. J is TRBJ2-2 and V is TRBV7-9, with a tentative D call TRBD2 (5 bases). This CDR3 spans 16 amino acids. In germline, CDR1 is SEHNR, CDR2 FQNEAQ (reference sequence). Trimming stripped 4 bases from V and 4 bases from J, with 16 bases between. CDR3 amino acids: CASSSTPTAGTGELFF. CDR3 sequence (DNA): TGTGCCAGCAGCTCCACCCCGACGGCGGGCACCGGGGAGCTGTTTTTT.

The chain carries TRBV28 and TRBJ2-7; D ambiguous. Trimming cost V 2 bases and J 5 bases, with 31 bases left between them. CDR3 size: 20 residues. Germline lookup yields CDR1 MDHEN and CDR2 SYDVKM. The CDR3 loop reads CASSLRIRRVSTIKVDEQYF. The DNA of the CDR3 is TGTGCCAGCAGTTTACGTATTAGGAGAGTATCCACAATTAAGGTGGACGAGCAGTACTTC.

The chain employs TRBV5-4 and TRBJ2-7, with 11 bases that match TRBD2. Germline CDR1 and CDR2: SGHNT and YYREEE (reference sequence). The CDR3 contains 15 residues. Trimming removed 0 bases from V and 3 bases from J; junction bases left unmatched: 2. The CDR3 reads CASSLGLAGSYEQYF. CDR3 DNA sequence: TGTGCCAGCAGCTTGGGACTAGCGGGAAGCTACGAGCAGTACTTC.

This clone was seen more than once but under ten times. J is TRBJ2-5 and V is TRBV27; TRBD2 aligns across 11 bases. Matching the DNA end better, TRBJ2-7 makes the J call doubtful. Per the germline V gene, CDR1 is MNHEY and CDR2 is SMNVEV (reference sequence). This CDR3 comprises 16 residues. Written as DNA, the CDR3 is TGTGCCAGCAGCAGACTAGCGGGAACTCAAAGTTACGAGCAGTACTTC. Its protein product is CASSRLAGTQSYEQYF.

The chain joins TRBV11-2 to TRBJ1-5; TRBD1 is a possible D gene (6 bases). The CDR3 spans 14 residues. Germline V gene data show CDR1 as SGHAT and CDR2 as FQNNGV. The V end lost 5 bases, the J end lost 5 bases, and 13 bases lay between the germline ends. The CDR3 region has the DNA TGTGCCAGCAGCATGGACAGTACTTATCAGCCCCAGCATTTT. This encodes CASSMDSTYQPQHF. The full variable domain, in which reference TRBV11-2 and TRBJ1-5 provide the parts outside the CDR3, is EAGVAQSPRYKIIEKRQSVAFWCNPISGHATLYWYQQILGQGPKLLIQFQNNGVVDDSQLPKDRFSAERLKGVDSTLKIQPAKLEDSAVYLCASSMDSTYQPQHFGDGTRLSIL.

CDR3 in amino acids: CASSPQGAGVSDTQYF. The CDR3, as DNA: TGTGCCAGCAGCCCACAAGGAGCGGGAGTCTCAGATACGCAGTATTTT. This chain links TRBV7-3 with TRBJ2-3; 8 bases are a match to TRBD2. In germline, CDR1 is SGHTA, CDR2 FQGTGA. V was pared by 5 bases and J by 4 bases, with 11 bases of the junction left unmatched. CDR3 size: 16 residues. Filled out from reference TRBV7-3 and TRBJ2-3, the complete variable domain reads GAGVSQTPSNKVTEKGKYVELRCDPISGHTALYWYRQSLGQGPEFLIYFQGTGAADDSGLPNDRFFAVRPEGSVSTLKIQRTERGDSAVYLCASSPQGAGVSDTQYFGPGTRLTVL.

CDR3 region: CASSPGQGENNSPLHF. CDR3 nucleotides: TGTGCCAGCAGCCCAGGACAGGGAGAGAACAATTCACCCCTCCACTTT. J is TRBJ1-6 and V is TRBV6-6; TRBD1 aligns across 8 bases. This CDR3 is built from 16 residues. CDR1 MNHNY and CDR2 SVGAGI come from the germline V gene (reference sequence). V was pared by 6 bases and J by 7 bases, with 11 bases of the junction left unmatched.

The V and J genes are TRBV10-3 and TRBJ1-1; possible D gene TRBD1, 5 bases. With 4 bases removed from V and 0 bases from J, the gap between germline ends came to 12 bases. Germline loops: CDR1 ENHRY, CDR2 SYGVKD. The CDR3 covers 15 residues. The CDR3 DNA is TGTGCCATCAGTGGGCGGGGGGGTGTGAACACTGAAGCTTTCTTT. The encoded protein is CAISGRGGVNTEAFF.

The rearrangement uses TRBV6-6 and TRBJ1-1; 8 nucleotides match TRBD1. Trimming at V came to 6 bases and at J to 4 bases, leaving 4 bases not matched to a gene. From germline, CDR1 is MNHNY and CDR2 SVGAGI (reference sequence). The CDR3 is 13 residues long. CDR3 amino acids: CASSPGQGTEAFF. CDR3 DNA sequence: TGTGCCAGCAGCCCTGGACAGGGCACTGAAGCTTTCTTT.

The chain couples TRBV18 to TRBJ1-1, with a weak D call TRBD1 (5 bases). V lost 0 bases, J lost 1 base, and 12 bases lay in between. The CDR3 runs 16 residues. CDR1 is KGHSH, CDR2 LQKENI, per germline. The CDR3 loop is CASSPPGFQGNTEAFF. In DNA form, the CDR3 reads TGTGCCAGCTCACCACCGGGTTTCCAGGGGAACACTGAAGCTTTCTTT.

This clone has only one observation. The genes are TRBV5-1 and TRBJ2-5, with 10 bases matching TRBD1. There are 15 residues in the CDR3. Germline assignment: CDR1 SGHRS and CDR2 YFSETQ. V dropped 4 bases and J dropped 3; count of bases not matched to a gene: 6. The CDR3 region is CASSSGGTGEETQYF. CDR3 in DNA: TGCGCCAGCAGCAGCGGTGGGACAGGGGAAGAGACCCAGTACTTC.

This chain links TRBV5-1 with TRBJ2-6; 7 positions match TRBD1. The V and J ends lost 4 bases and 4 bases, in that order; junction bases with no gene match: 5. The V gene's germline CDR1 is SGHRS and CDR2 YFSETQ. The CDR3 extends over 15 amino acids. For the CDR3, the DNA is TGCGCCAGCAGCACTACGGGACAGGGGGCCAACGTCCTGACTTTC. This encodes CASSTTGQGANVLTF.